The 8 T cell receptor beta chains presented below share a single source sample, sequenced in a study of shared clonotypes between healthy human individuals. The method was immunoSEQ multiplex PCR; TCRdb's version includes in-frame clones alone and lacks a portion of them. The table includes 2.5 million or so clones, around nine tenths detected once. The sequencing input was naive CD4+ T cells sorted from blood. Subset meaning: CD45RA+ positively selected. These TCRs come from a man in his late teens or twenties in good health.

The V gene is TRBV6-1, the J gene TRBJ1-6; tentatively, D is TRBD1 (6 bases). Trimming removed 10 bases from V and 7 bases from J, with 11 bases in between. The germline V gene has CDR1 MNHNS and CDR2 SASEGT. The CDR3 covers 12 residues. CDR3 bases: TGTGCCACCCAGGGGTACAATTCACCCCTCCACTTT. Protein sequence: CATQGYNSPLHF.

The V and J genes are TRBV6-5 and TRBJ2-7; 10 bases are a match to TRBD2. The CDR3 extends over 14 amino acids. Looked up from germline, CDR1 is MNHEY and CDR2 is SVGAGI. Trimming took 5 bases from V and 4 from J; bases not matched to a gene: 5. DNA for the CDR3: TGTGCCAGCAGTCAAGGACTAGCGGCTTACGAGCAGTACTTC. This translates into CASSQGLAAYEQYF.

The J gene is TRBJ2-1, the V gene TRBV19; 11 bases map to TRBD1. Germline values: CDR1 LNHDA, CDR2 SQIVND (reference sequence). J was trimmed by 4 bases and V by 7 bases; bases with no gene match: 18. The CDR3 is 19 amino acids. DNA for the CDR3: TGTGCCAGTACCCCAGGGCGGATGTGGGGACAGGGGGTATACAATGAGCAGTTCTTC. Translation: CASTPGRMWGQGVYNEQFF.

This chain joins TRBV19 and TRBJ2-7, with 7 nucleotides matching TRBD2. Germline V gene sequence: CDR1 LNHDA, CDR2 SQIVND (reference sequence). The length of the CDR3 is 15 residues. After removal of 3 bases from V and 2 bases from J, the junction contained 7 bases not matched to a gene. The CDR3 region is CASSIEGGSTYEQYF. In nucleotides, the CDR3 is TGTGCCAGTAGTATCGAAGGCGGGAGTACCTACGAGCAGTACTTC.

V is TRBV4-1 and J is TRBJ1-5; no clear D gene. Germline assignment: CDR1 MGHRA and CDR2 YSYEKL. This CDR3 region has 16 residues. V was cut by 0 bases and J by 0 bases, with 9 bases left in between. The CDR3 is CASSQDHDYSNQPQHF. CDR3 in DNA: TGCGCCAGCAGCCAAGATCATGACTATAGCAATCAGCCCCAGCATTTT.

The chain has TRBV14 and TRBJ1-5; no reliable D call. This CDR3 spans 18 amino acids. CDR1 and CDR2 from the germline V gene are SGHDN and FVKESK. V shed 8 bases and J shed 4 bases, with 27 bases lying between them. The CDR3 DNA sequence: TGTGCCAGCGTGCCGGGCCCCCATGATAGAATAGCAAATCAGCCCCAGCATTTT. Amino acids: CASVPGPHDRIANQPQHF.

V is TRBV6-5 and J is TRBJ2-3, with D possibly matching TRBD2 (7 bases). This CDR3 region has 16 residues. Deletions cut 2 bases from V and 2 bases from J, with 14 bases between. CDR1 MNHEY and CDR2 SVGAGI come from the germline V gene. The CDR3 DNA reads TGTGCCAGCAGTTACCTGCCTGGGGGGGCCACAGATACGCAGTATTTT. It yields the protein CASSYLPGGATDTQYF.

The chain has TRBV12-5 and TRBJ2-3; D is perhaps TRBD1 (5 bases). V lost 1 base and J 0 bases, leaving 29 bases between the germline ends. Germline lookup yields CDR1 LGHNT and CDR2 FRNRAP. The CDR3 runs 22 residues. The CDR3 DNA follows: TGTGCTAGTGGTTTGGCCCTTACTTCTGTCAGACAGTCTACACCTAGCACAGATACGCAGTATTTT. Translating gives CASGLALTSVRQSTPSTDTQYF. Full variable domain (missing parts from reference TRBV12-5 and TRBJ2-3): DARVTQTPRHKVTEMGQEVTMRCQPILGHNTVFWYRQTMMQGLELLAYFRNRAPLDDSGMPKDRFSAEMPDATLATLKIQPSEPRDSAVYFCASGLALTSVRQSTPSTDTQYFGPGTRLTVL.